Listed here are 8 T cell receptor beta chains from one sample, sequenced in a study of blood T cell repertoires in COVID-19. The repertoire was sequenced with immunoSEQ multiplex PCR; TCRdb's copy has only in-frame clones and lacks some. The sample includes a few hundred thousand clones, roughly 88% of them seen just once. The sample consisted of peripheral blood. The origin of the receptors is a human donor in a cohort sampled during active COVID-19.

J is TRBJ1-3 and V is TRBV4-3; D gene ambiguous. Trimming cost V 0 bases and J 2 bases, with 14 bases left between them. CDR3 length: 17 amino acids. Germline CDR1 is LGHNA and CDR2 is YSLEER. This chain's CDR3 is CASSQDAGPVAGNTIYF. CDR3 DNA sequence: TGCGCCAGCAGCCAAGATGCGGGCCCAGTGGCTGGAAACACCATATATTTT.

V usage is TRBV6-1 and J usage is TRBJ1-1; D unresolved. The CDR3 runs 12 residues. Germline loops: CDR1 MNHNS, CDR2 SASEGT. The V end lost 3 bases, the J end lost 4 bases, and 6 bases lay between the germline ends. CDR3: CASSDRSTEAFF. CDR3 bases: TGTGCCAGCAGTGATAGAAGCACTGAAGCTTTCTTT.

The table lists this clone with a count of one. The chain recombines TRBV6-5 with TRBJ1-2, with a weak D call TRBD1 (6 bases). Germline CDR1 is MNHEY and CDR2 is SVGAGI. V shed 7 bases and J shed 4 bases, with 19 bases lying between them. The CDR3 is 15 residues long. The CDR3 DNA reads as TGTGCCAGCACGAACATCAGGGGAGGGGGCTATGGCTACACCTTC. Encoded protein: CASTNIRGGGYGYTF.

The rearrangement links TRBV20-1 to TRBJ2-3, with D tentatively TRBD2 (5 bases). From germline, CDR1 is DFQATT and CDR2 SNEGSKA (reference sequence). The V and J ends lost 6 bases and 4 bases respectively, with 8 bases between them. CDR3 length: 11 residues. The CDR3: CSAGRADTQYF. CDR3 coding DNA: TGCAGTGCCGGGCGGGCAGATACGCAGTATTTT.

In nucleotides, the CDR3 is TGTGCCAGCAGCTGGCCAGGGGGCTACGAGCAGTACTTC. As protein: CASSWPGGYEQYF. The chain carries TRBV5-4 and TRBJ2-7, with 7 bases lining up with TRBD1. Per germline, CDR1 SGHNT and CDR2 YYREEE (reference sequence). This CDR3 has 13 amino acids. After removal of 3 bases from V and 3 bases from J, the junction contained 3 bases not matched to a gene.

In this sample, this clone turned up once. CDR3 bases: TGTGCCAGCTCCGACAGGGACGGCACAGATACGCAGTATTTT. It is translated as CASSDRDGTDTQYF. The chain carries TRBV7-9 and TRBJ2-3; 7 positions agree with TRBD1. CDR1 is SEHNR, CDR2 FQNEAQ, per germline (reference sequence). V trimming: 8 bases; J trimming: 1 base; junction bases outside the gene matches: 6. The CDR3 has 14 amino acids.

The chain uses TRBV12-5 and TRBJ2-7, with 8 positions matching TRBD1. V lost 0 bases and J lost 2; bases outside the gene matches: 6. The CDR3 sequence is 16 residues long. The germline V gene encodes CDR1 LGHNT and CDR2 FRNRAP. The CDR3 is CASGLVLGQGAYEQYF. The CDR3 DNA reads TGTGCTAGTGGTTTGGTACTCGGACAGGGTGCCTACGAGCAGTACTTC. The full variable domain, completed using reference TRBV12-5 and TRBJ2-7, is DARVTQTPRHKVTEMGQEVTMRCQPILGHNTVFWYRQTMMQGLELLAYFRNRAPLDDSGMPKDRFSAEMPDATLATLKIQPSEPRDSAVYFCASGLVLGQGAYEQYFGPGTRLTVT.

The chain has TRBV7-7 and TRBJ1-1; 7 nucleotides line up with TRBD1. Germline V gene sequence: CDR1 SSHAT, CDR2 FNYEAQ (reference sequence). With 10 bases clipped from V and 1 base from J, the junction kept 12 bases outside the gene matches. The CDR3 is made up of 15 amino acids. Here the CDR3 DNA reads TGTGCCAAACCCGGGACAGCAGGGACGAACACTGAAGCTTTCTTT. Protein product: CAKPGTAGTNTEAFF.